Presented here are 15 T cell receptor beta chains from one specimen sequenced in a study of neurological immune-mediated disorders. Using its own MiXCR run on the 5' RACE reads, TCRdb lists one record per CDR3 protein. The sample lists around 67,000 distinct CDR3 sequences; around 5% were seen once. The sample comprised PBMCs. These receptors were collected from a man younger than 35 with multiple sclerosis.

This clonotype was detected ten times or more. The CDR3 nucleotides read TGTGCCAGCAGCAATCGTCAGGTTCAATTGGTGCAGTACTTC. Residues: CASSNRQVQLVQYF. The chain links TRBV21-1 to TRBJ2-7. TRBV21-1 is given as a pseudogene. The CDR3 loop spans 14 amino acids.

A remark on this clonotype: A read error is possible here, since a much larger clone lies one base away. The rearrangement links TRBV27 to TRBJ2-3; 8 bases match TRBD2. CDR1 MNHEY and CDR2 SMNVEV come from the germline V gene (reference sequence). CDR3 length: 14 amino acids. V lost 5 bases and J lost 6; bases outside the gene matches: 7. CDR3 bases: TGTGCCAGCAGTCGAGCGGGAGACGGGGATACGCAGTATTTT. Translating it yields CASSRAGDGDTQYF.

On this clonotype: A read error is possible here, since a much larger clone lies one base away. The rearrangement links TRBV20-1 to TRBJ1-4, with a tentative D call TRBD1 (5 bases). The CDR3 sequence is 13 residues long. V lost 3 bases, J lost 8 bases, and 13 bases lay in between. Germline values: CDR1 DFQATT, CDR2 SNEGSKA (reference sequence). The CDR3 nucleotides read TGCAGTGCTAGCTGGGAAAGGGACGAAAAACTGTTTTTT. Its translation: CSASWERDEKLFF.

This clonotype came up many times. J is TRBJ1-2 and V is TRBV9; D is undetermined. Trimming stripped 4 bases from V and 3 bases from J, with 7 bases between. Germline CDR1 SGDLS, CDR2 YYNGEE. The CDR3 contains 12 residues. The CDR3 reads CASSTRDYGYTF. The DNA for the CDR3 is TGTGCCAGCAGCACCCGGGACTATGGCTACACCTTC.

This clonotype was seen at least ten times. The rearrangement joins TRBV15 to TRBJ1-3, with D possibly being TRBD1 (5 bases). CDR3 length equals 14 residues. Deletions cut 8 bases from V and 8 bases from J, with 19 bases between. CDR1 and CDR2 (germline): LNHNV, YYDKDF (reference sequence). CDR3 amino acids: CATSTWEGIDTIYF. The CDR3 DNA reads as TGTGCCACCTCCACCTGGGAGGGGATTGACACCATATATTTT.

In its sample, this clonotype was seen many times. The rearrangement uses TRBV20-1 and TRBJ2-1; 12 nucleotides line up with TRBD2. Per the germline V gene, CDR1 is DFQATT and CDR2 is SNEGSKA (reference sequence). The CDR3 contains 16 residues. J gave up 0 bases and V 6 bases, and 6 bases lay outside the gene matches. This CDR3 reads CSARTSGASSYNEQFF. In DNA, the CDR3 is TGCAGTGCGCGGACTAGCGGGGCGAGCTCCTACAATGAGCAGTTCTTC.

This clonotype has ten or more counts. This chain connects TRBV24-1 to TRBJ2-7; 9 nucleotides line up with TRBD1. The CDR3 consists of 16 residues. Germline CDR1 reads KGHDR; CDR2 reads SFDVKD. With V trimmed by 2 bases and J by 1 base, 5 bases remained unmatched. The CDR3 DNA reads as TGTGCCACCAGTGATTCCTCACAGGGGGCATCCTACGAGCAGTACTTC. Protein: CATSDSSQGASYEQYF.

This clonotype was observed at least ten times. V is TRBV10-3 and J is TRBJ2-1, with D tentatively TRBD1 (6 bases). V was pared by 4 bases and J by 8 bases, with 12 bases between. The CDR3 has 13 residues. Germline V lookup: CDR1 ENHRY, CDR2 SYGVKD. The CDR3 DNA is TGTGCCATCAGTGTCGCCAGGGGAGATGAGCAGTTCTTC. Its protein product is CAISVARGDEQFF.

This clonotype was seen at least ten times. J is TRBJ1-1 and V is TRBV11-2; TRBD1 might be the D (5 bases). The CDR3 covers 14 residues. Germline lookup yields CDR1 SGHAT and CDR2 FQNNGV. The V end lost 5 bases, the J end lost 9 bases, and 19 bases lay between the germline ends. As DNA, the CDR3 is TGTGCCAGCAGCCCTCGGGGCGATCAGCGCAAAGCTTTCTTT. Protein sequence: CASSPRGDQRKAFF.

This clonotype was found many times. The chain carries TRBV20-1 and TRBJ1-6; TRBD1 is a possible D gene (6 bases). The V end was cut by 5 bases, the J end by 10 bases, with 18 bases between. Germline V gives CDR1 DFQATT, CDR2 SNEGSKA (reference sequence). The CDR3 consists of 14 residues. CDR3 region: CSASDSAKRSPLHF. CDR3 nucleotides: TGCAGTGCTTCGGACAGTGCTAAAAGGTCACCCCTCCACTTT.

This clonotype came up many times. The V call is TRBV20-1, the J call TRBJ2-3; 8 positions match TRBD1. Per germline, CDR1 DFQATT and CDR2 SNEGSKA (reference sequence). CDR3 length: 19 amino acids. J was trimmed by 1 base and V by 4 bases; bases with no gene match: 19. The CDR3 here is CSANALYPPTGVGTDTQYF. In DNA form, the CDR3 reads TGCAGTGCTAACGCGTTATATCCCCCGACAGGGGTCGGCACAGATACGCAGTATTTT.

There are a few counts of this clonotype. The CDR3 region has the DNA TGTGCCAGCACCGAGCTAGCGGGAGTAGTGGATACGCAGTATTTT. Translating gives CASTELAGVVDTQYF. The J gene is TRBJ2-3, the V gene TRBV12-3 or TRBV12-4; 10 bases are a match to TRBD2. CDR3 size: 15 residues. J was trimmed by 6 bases and V by 7 bases; bases with no gene match: 10.

V usage is TRBV10-2 and J usage is TRBJ2-7, with TRBD2 matching 10 bases. The V gene's germline CDR1 is WSHSY and CDR2 SAAADI. The CDR3 loop spans 14 amino acids. V was pared by 3 bases and J by 6 bases, with 5 bases of the junction left unmatched. The CDR3 reads CASSENLAGAEQYF. Written as DNA, the CDR3 is TGCGCCAGCAGTGAAAATCTAGCGGGGGCCGAGCAGTACTTC.

This clonotype was found many times. This rearrangement joins TRBV20-1 to TRBJ1-2; D unresolved. Germline CDR1 reads DFQATT; CDR2 reads SNEGSKA (reference sequence). This CDR3 contains 11 residues. Trimming left V 6 bases short and J 8 bases short, with 13 bases between. CDR3 amino acids: CSAGPTGGYTF. CDR3 nucleotide sequence: TGCAGTGCCGGACCAACGGGGGGCTACACCTTC.

Notes on this clonotype: Being one base from a much bigger clone, this may be a read error. The chain joins TRBV2 to TRBJ2-3; 8 bases match TRBD2. Germline V gene sequence: CDR1 SNHLY, CDR2 FYNNEI. V dropped 9 bases and J dropped 7; count of bases not matched to a gene: 9. The CDR3 is 13 residues long. CDR3 nucleotide sequence: TGTGCCAGAGGGACTAGAGGGGGACATACGCAGTATTTT. Residues: CARGTRGGHTQYF.